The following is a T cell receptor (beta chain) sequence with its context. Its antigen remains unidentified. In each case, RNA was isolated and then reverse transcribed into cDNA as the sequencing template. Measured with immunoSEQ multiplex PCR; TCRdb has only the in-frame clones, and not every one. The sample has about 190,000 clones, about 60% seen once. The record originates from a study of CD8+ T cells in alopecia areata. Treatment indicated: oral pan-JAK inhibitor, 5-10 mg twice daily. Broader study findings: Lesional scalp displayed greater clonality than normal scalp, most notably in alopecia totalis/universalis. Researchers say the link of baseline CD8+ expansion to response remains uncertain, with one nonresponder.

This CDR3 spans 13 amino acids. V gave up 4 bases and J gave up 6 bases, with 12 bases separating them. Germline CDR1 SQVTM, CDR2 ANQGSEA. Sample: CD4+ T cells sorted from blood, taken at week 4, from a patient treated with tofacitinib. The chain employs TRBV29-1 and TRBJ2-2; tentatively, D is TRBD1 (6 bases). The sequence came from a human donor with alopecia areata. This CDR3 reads CSVGAGVPGELFF. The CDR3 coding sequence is TGCAGCGTTGGGGCAGGGGTTCCCGGGGAGCTGTTTTTT.